The 18 T cell receptor beta chains below come from one sample, sequenced in a study of blood T cell repertoires in COVID-19. The data were produced by immunoSEQ multiplex PCR, yet TCRdb's version contains in-frame clones alone and is incomplete. The sample includes 250,000 to 350,000 clones, 75% to 90% seen only once; the top ten take around 13%. The sample consisted of peripheral blood. All receptors come from a woman aged 55-69 years with acute or convalescent COVID-19.

The chain uses TRBV3-1 (or the pseudogene TRBV3-2) and TRBJ1-1; no definite D call. Trimming took off 4 bases at V and 7 bases at J, with 13 bases between the two ends. Per germline, CDR1 LGHDT and CDR2 YNNKEL (reference sequence). CDR3 length: 13 residues. Here the CDR3 DNA reads TGTGCCAGCAGCCCCCTGAGGGTCAGTGAAGCTTTCTTT. Its protein is CASSPLRVSEAFF.

The rearrangement uses TRBV4-3 and TRBJ1-6, with D perhaps matching TRBD1 (6 bases). Germline-derived CDR1 and CDR2 are LGHNA and YSLEER. The CDR3 is 20 residues long. Trimming cost V 4 bases and J 7 bases, with 29 bases left between them. The CDR3 sequence is CASSPKRGSGEFSTNSPLHF. The CDR3 DNA sequence: TGCGCCAGCAGCCCCAAAAGGGGGTCTGGGGAATTTTCGACAAATTCACCCCTCCACTTT.

This sequence joins TRBV5-4 and TRBJ1-4; maybe TRBD1 (5 bases). The germline V gene has CDR1 SGHNT and CDR2 YYREEE (reference sequence). The CDR3 is 14 residues long. The V gene lost 1 base and the J gene lost 5 bases, with 9 bases spanning the gap. CDR3 protein: CASSLTGSNEKLFF. The CDR3 coding sequence is TGTGCCAGCAGCTTGACAGGCTCCAATGAAAAACTGTTTTTT.

This clone appeared a few times. Here the CDR3 reads CASSLAQAGNYNEQFF. CDR3 nucleotides: TGTGCCAGCAGCTTAGCCCAAGCGGGGAACTACAATGAGCAGTTCTTC. The V gene is TRBV7-6, the J gene TRBJ2-1; 7 nucleotides align to TRBD2. The CDR3 runs to 16 residues. Germline values: CDR1 SGHVS, CDR2 FNYEAQ. The ends lost 0 bases at V and 3 bases at J; junction bases unmatched: 5.

The J gene is TRBJ1-5, the V gene TRBV18; D uncertain. Germline V gives CDR1 KGHSH, CDR2 LQKENI. The CDR3 has 16 residues. V lost 3 bases and J lost 1, with 13 bases in between. The CDR3 region is CASSPPEATSNQPQHF. As DNA, the CDR3 is TGTGCCAGCTCACCCCCAGAAGCGACGAGCAATCAGCCCCAGCATTTT.

The chain has TRBV7-9 and TRBJ1-4; 7 bases fit TRBD1. The trim removed 3 bases at V and 3 bases at J, leaving 7 bases unmatched. CDR1 SEHNR and CDR2 FQNEAQ come from the germline V gene (reference sequence). The CDR3 totals 16 residues. CDR3 in amino acids: CASSLTGTGSNEKLFF. The CDR3, as DNA: TGTGCCAGCAGCTTGACAGGGACGGGATCTAATGAAAAACTGTTTTTT.

This chain connects TRBV28 to TRBJ1-5; maybe TRBD1 (6 bases). The CDR3 is 14 residues long. V lost 6 bases and J lost 7, with 16 bases in between. Germline V gene sequence: CDR1 MDHEN, CDR2 SYDVKM. CDR3 coding DNA: TGTGCCAGCAGAACCGGGACACTGGGGCAGCCCCAGCATTTT. Translation: CASRTGTLGQPQHF.

V is TRBV18 and J is TRBJ1-2, with TRBD1 matching 7 bases. This CDR3 spans 14 amino acids. The V segment lost 3 bases and the J segment 2 bases; nucleotides outside the gene matches: 3. Per germline, CDR1 KGHSH and CDR2 LQKENI. DNA of the CDR3: TGTGCCAGCTCACCGTCGGGACAGAACTATGGCTACACCTTC. This sequence encodes CASSPSGQNYGYTF.

The chain couples TRBV9 to TRBJ2-4, with 9 bases identical to TRBD2. The germline gives CDR1 SGDLS, CDR2 YYNGEE. The V and J ends lost 0 bases and 8 bases, in that order; junction bases with no gene match: 12. CDR3 length equals 17 residues. CDR3 amino acids: CASSVGSGGPGGYIQYF. In nucleotides, the CDR3 is TGTGCCAGCAGCGTAGGTAGCGGGGGCCCCGGGGGATACATTCAGTACTTC. The whole variable domain, filled in from reference TRBV9 and TRBJ2-4, reads DSGVTQTPKHLITATGQRVTLRCSPRSGDLSVYWYQQSLDQGLQFLIQYYNGEERAKGNILERFSAQQFPDLHSELNLSSLELGDSALYFCASSVGSGGPGGYIQYFGAGTRLSVL.

The chain links TRBV19 to TRBJ1-5; 10 bases match TRBD1. There are 16 residues in the CDR3. CDR1 and CDR2 from the germline V gene are LNHDA and SQIVND (reference sequence). The junction had 6 bases not matched to a gene; V was cut back by 4 bases and J by 3 bases. The CDR3 bases are TGTGCCAGTAGTACCCCGGACAGGGGGAACAATCAGCCCCAGCATTTT. Translating it yields CASSTPDRGNNQPQHF.

V is TRBV7-8 and J is TRBJ2-5, with D possibly matching TRBD2 (6 bases). CDR3 size: 15 residues. V lost 3 bases and J 1 base, leaving 12 bases between the germline ends. The germline V gene has CDR1 SGHVS and CDR2 FQNEAQ. CDR3 coding DNA: TGTGCCAGCAGCTTTGGCGGAGGGAGCCAAGAGACCCAGTACTTC. This gives the protein CASSFGGGSQETQYF.

V and J are TRBV3-1 (or the pseudogene TRBV3-2) and TRBJ1-1, with D unclear. Trimming removed 10 bases from V and 1 base from J, with 19 bases in between. The CDR3 is 15 amino acids. Germline CDR1 reads LGHDT; CDR2 reads YNNKEL (reference sequence). The CDR3 here is CATTLTGSRNTEAFF. CDR3 in DNA: TGTGCCACCACTCTAACGGGAAGCCGGAACACTGAAGCTTTCTTT.

CDR3 nucleotides: TGTGCCAGCAGTCTCACTAGCGGGGGCACAGATACGCAGTATTTT. Translation gives CASSLTSGGTDTQYF. V and J are TRBV6-2 or TRBV6-3 and TRBJ2-3, with 10 bases identical to TRBD2. Germline CDR1 MNHEY, CDR2 SVGEGT. The V gene end was trimmed by 5 bases and the J gene end by 1 base; junction bases not matched to a gene: 3. The length of the CDR3 is 15 residues.

This clone came up once. This rearrangement joins TRBV15 to TRBJ1-3, with 9 bases identical to TRBD1. The CDR3 runs to 19 residues. Germline V gene data show CDR1 as LNHNV and CDR2 as YYDKDF (reference sequence). Trimming at V came to 3 bases and at J to 0 bases, leaving 12 bases not matched to a gene. CDR3: CATSSSTGGWGRSGNTIYF. Written as DNA, the CDR3 is TGTGCCACCAGCAGCTCGACAGGGGGGTGGGGTCGCTCTGGAAACACCATATATTTT. Full variable domain (rest looked up from reference TRBV15 and TRBJ1-3): DAMVIQNPRYQVTQFGKPVTLSCSQTLNHNVMYWYQQKSSQAPKLLFHYYDKDFNNEADTPDNFQSRRPNTSFCFLDIRSPGLGDTAMYLCATSSSTGGWGRSGNTIYFGEGSWLTVV.

The chain recombines TRBV21-1 with TRBJ1-5; the table's D call TRBD1 went unverified against the DNA. TRBV21-1 is a pseudogene locus. The CDR3 totals 13 residues. CDR3 loop: CAIKRRGFQPQHF. CDR3 in DNA: TGTGCCATCAAGAGAAGGGGCTTTCAGCCCCAGCATTTT.

The chain carries TRBV28 and TRBJ2-7; 8 nucleotides agree with TRBD1. The J segment lost 7 bases and the V segment lost 2 bases, leaving 4 bases of the junction unmatched. CDR1 is MDHEN, CDR2 SYDVKM, per germline. There are 13 residues in the CDR3. This chain's CDR3 is CASSLGTGPEQYF. CDR3 DNA: TGTGCCAGCAGTTTAGGGACAGGTCCTGAGCAGTACTTC. Supplemented by reference TRBV28 and TRBJ2-7, the full variable domain reads DVKVTQSSRYLVKRTGEKVFLECVQDMDHENMFWYRQDPGLGLRLIYFSYDVKMKEKGDIPEGYSVSREKKERFSLILESASTNQTSMYLCASSLGTGPEQYFGPGTRLTVT.

This chain joins TRBV4-3 and TRBJ1-2; tentatively, D is TRBD1 (5 bases). The CDR3 has 14 amino acids. V was clipped by 0 bases and J by 8 bases, with 13 bases between them. Germline CDR1 is LGHNA and CDR2 is YSLEER. CDR3 sequence (DNA): TGCGCCAGCAGCCAAGATACCAGGGTAGGCGGCTACACCTTC. Translation gives CASSQDTRVGGYTF.

The V gene is TRBV28, the J gene TRBJ2-2; no firm D call. V lost 3 bases and J 1 base, leaving 3 bases between the germline ends. This CDR3 region has 13 residues. CDR1 is MDHEN and CDR2 is SYDVKM in the germline V gene. The CDR3 sequence: CASSFLNTGELFF. In DNA, the CDR3 is TGTGCCAGCAGTTTTCTGAACACCGGGGAGCTGTTTTTT.